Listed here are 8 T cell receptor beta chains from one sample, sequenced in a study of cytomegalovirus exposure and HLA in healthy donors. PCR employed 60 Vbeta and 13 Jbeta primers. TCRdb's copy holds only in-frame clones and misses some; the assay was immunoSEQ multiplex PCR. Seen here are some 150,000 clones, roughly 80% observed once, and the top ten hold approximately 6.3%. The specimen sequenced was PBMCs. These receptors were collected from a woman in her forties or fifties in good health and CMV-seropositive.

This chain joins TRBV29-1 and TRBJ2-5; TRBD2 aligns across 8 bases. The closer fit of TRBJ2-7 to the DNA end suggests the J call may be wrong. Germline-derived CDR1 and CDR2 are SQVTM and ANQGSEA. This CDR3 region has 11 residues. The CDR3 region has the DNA TGCAGCGTGGGACTAGCCTACGAGCAGTACTTC. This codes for CSVGLAYEQYF.

The CDR3 DNA reads TGTGCCAGCAGCCCGTTCCAGAATCAGCCCCAGCATTTT. It codes for CASSPFQNQPQHF. This chain uses TRBV6-5 with TRBJ1-5; D remains unclear. V gave up 6 bases and J gave up 4 bases, with 10 bases separating them. The length of the CDR3 is 13 residues. CDR1 MNHEY and CDR2 SVGAGI come from the germline V gene.

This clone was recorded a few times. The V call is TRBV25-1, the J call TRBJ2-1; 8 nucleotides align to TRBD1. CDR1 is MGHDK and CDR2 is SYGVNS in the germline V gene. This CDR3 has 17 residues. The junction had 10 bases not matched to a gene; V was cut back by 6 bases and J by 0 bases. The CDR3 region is CASRVRGQVFSYNEQFF. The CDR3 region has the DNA TGTGCCAGCAGGGTCCGGGGACAGGTTTTCTCCTACAATGAGCAGTTCTTC.

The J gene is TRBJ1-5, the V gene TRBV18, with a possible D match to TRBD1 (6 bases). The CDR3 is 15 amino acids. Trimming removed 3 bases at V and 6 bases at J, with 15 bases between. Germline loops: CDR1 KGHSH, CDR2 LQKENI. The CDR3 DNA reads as TGTGCCAGCTCACCTCTCGGCAGGGGAAGTCAGCCCCAGCATTTT. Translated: CASSPLGRGSQPQHF.

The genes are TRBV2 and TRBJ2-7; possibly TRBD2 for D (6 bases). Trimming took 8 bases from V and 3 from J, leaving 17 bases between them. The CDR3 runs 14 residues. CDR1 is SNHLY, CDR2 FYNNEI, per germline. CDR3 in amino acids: CASRGGATIYEQYF. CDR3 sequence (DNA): TGTGCCAGCCGCGGAGGGGCCACAATCTACGAGCAGTACTTC.

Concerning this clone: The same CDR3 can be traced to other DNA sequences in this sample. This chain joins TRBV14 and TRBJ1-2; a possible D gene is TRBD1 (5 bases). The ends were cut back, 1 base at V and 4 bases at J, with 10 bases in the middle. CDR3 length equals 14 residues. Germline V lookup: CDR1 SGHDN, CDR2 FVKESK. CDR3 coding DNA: TGTGCCAGCAGCCAAGCCGACAGATTCTATGGCTACACCTTC. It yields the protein CASSQADRFYGYTF. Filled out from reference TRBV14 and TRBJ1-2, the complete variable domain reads EAGVTQFPSHSVIEKGQTVTLRCDPISGHDNLYWYRRVMGKEIKFLLHFVKESKQDESGMPNNRFLAERTGGTYSTLKVQPAELEDSGVYFCASSQADRFYGYTFGSGTRLTVV.

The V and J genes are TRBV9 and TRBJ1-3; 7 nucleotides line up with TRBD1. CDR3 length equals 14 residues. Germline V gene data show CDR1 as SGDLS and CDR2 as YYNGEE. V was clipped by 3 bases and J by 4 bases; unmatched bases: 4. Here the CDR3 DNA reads TGTGCCAGCAGCGGAGGGACAGCCGGAAACACCATATATTTT. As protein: CASSGGTAGNTIYF. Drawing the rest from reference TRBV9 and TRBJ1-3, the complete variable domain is DSGVTQTPKHLITATGQRVTLRCSPRSGDLSVYWYQQSLDQGLQFLIQYYNGEERAKGNILERFSAQQFPDLHSELNLSSLELGDSALYFCASSGGTAGNTIYFGEGSWLTVV.

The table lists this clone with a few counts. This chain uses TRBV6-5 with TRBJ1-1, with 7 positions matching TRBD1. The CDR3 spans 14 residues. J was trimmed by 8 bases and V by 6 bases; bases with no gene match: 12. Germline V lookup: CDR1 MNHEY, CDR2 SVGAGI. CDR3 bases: TGTGCCAGCAGGTCGGTCGACAGGGCCACGGAAGCTTTCTTT. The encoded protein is CASRSVDRATEAFF.